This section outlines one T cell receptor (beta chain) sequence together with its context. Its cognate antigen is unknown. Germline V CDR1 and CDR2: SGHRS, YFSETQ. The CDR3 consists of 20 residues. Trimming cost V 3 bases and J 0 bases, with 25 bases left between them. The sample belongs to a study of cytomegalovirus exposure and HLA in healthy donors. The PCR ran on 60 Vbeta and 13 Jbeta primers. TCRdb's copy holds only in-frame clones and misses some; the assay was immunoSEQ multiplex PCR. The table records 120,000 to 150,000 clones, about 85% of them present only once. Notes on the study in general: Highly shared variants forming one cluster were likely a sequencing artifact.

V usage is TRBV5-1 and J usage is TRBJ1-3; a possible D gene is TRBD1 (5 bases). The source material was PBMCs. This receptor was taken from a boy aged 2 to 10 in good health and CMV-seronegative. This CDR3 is CASSSIAGGMTGVSGNTIYF. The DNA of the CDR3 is TGCGCCAGCAGCTCGATCGCCGGGGGAATGACCGGAGTCTCTGGAAACACCATATATTTT.